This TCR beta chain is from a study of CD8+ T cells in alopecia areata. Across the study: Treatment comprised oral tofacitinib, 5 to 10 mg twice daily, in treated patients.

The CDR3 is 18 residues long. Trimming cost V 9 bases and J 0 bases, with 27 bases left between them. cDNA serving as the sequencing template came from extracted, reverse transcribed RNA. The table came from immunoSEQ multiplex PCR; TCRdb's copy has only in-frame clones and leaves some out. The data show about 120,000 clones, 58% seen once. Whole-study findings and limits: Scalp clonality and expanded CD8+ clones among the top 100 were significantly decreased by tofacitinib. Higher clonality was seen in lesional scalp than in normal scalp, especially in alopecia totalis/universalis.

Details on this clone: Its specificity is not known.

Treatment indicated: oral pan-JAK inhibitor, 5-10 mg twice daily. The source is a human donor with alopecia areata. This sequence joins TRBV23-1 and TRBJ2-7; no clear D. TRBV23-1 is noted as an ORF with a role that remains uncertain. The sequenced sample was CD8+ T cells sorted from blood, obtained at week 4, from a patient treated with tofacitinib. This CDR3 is CARQSIHGVPPSSYEQYF. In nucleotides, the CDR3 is TGCGCCAGACAGTCAATCCACGGTGTCCCGCCCAGCTCCTACGAGCAGTACTTC.